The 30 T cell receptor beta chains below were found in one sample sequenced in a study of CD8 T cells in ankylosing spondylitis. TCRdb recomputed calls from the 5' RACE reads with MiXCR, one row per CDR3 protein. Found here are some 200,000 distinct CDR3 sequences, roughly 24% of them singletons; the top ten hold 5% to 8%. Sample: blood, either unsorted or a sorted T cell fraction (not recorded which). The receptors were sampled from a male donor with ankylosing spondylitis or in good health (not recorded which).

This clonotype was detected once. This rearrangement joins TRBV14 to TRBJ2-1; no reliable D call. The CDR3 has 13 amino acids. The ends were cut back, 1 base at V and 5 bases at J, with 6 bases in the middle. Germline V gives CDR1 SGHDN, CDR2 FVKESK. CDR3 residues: CASSQAPDNEQFF. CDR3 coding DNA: TGTGCCAGCAGCCAAGCCCCTGACAATGAGCAGTTCTTC.

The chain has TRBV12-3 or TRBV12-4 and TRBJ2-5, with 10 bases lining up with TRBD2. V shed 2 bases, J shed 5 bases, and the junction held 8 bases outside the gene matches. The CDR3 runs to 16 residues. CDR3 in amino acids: CASSLKSKAGGETQYF. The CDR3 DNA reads TGTGCCAGCAGTTTAAAGAGCAAAGCGGGAGGGGAGACCCAGTACTTC.

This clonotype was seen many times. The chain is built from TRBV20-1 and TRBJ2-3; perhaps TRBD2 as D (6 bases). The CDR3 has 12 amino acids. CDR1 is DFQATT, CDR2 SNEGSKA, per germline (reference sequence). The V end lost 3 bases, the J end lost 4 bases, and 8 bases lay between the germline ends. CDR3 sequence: CSASPGADTQYF. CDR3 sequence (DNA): TGCAGTGCTAGCCCGGGGGCAGATACGCAGTATTTT.

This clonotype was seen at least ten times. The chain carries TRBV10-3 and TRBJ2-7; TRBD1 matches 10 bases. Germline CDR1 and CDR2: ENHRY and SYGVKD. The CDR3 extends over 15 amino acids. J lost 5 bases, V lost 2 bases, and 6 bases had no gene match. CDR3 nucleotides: TGTGCCATCAGTGAGCCCCGGGACAGGGGCGACGAGCAGTACTTC. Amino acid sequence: CAISEPRDRGDEQYF.

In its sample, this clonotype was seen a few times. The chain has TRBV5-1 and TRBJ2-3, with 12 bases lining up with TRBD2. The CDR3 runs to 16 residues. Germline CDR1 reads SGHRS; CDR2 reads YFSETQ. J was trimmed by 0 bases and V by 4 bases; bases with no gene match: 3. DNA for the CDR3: TGCGCCAGCAGCGGGGGGACTAGCGGGAGCACAGATACGCAGTATTTT. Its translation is CASSGGTSGSTDTQYF.

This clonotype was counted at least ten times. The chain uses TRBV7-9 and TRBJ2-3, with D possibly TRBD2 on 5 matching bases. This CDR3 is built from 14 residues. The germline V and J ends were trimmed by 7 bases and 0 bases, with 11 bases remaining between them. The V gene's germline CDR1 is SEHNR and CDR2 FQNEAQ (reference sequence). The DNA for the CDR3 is TGTGCCAGCAACGGAGGCCTAAGCACAGATACGCAGTATTTT. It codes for CASNGGLSTDTQYF.

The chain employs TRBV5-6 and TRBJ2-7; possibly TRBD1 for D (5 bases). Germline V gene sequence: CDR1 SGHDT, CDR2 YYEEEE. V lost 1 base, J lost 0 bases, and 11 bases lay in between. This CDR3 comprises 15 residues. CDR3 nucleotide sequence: TGTGCCAGCAGCTTGCAAGGGGCAAGCTCCTACGAGCAGTACTTC. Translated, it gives CASSLQGASSYEQYF.

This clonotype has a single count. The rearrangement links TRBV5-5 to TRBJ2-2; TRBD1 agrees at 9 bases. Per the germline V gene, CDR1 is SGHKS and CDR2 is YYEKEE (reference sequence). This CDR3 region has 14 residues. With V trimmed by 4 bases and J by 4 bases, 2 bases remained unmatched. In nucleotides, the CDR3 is TGTGCCAGCAGCAGGGGACAGGGCACCGGGGAGCTGTTTTTT. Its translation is CASSRGQGTGELFF.

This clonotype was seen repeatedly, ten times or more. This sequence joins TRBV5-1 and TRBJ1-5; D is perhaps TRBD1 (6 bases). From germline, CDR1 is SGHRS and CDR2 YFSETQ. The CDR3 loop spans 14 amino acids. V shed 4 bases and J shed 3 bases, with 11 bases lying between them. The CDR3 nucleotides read TGCGCCAGCAGCGCGACAGGAATCAATCAGCCCCAGCATTTT. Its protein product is CASSATGINQPQHF.

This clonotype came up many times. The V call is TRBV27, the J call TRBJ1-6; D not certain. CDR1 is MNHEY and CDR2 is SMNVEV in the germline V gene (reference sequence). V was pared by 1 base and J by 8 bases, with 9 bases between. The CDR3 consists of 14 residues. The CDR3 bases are TGTGCCAGCAGTTTATATCACGGCGATTCACCCCTCCACTTT. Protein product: CASSLYHGDSPLHF.

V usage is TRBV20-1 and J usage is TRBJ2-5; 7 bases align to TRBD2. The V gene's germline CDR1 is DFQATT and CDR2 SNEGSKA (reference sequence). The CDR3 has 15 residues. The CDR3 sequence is CSRYRAGDYQETQYF. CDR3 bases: TGCAGCCGATATAGGGCGGGAGATTACCAAGAGACCCAGTACTTC.

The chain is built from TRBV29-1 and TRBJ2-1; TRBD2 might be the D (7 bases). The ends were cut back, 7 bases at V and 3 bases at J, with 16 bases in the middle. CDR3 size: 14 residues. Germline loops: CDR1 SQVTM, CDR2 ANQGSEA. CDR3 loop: CSAVGGRIYNEQFF. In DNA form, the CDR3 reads TGCAGCGCCGTGGGGGGGCGGATCTACAATGAGCAGTTCTTC.

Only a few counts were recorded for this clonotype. CDR3 sequence reads: CASSLWDRVNQPQHF. CDR3 coding DNA: TGTGCCAGCAGCTTGTGGGACAGGGTCAATCAGCCCCAGCATTTT. The gene calls are TRBV5-6 and TRBJ1-5; 9 nucleotides agree with TRBD1. This CDR3 has 15 residues. CDR1 is SGHDT and CDR2 is YYEEEE in the germline V gene. V lost 1 base and J lost 3; bases outside the gene matches: 2. The complete variable domain, with remaining parts taken from reference TRBV5-6 and TRBJ1-5, reads DAGVTQSPTHLIKTRGQQVTLRCSPKSGHDTVSWYQQALGQGPQFIFQYYEEEERQRGNFPDRFSGHQFPNYSSELNVNALLLGDSALYLCASSLWDRVNQPQHFGDGTRLSIL.

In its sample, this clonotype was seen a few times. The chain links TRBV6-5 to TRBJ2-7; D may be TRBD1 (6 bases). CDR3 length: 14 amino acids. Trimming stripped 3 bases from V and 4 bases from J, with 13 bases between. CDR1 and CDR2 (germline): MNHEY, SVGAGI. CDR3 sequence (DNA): TGTGCCAGCAGTTATGGGACAAAAGGGTACGAGCAGTACTTC. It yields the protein CASSYGTKGYEQYF.

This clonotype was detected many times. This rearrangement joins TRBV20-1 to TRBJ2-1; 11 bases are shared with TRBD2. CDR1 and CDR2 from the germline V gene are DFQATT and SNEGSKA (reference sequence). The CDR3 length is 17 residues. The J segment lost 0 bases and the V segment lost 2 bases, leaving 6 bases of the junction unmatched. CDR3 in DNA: TGCAGTGCTAGACCGGGACTAGCGGTGAGCTCCTACAATGAGCAGTTCTTC. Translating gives CSARPGLAVSSYNEQFF.

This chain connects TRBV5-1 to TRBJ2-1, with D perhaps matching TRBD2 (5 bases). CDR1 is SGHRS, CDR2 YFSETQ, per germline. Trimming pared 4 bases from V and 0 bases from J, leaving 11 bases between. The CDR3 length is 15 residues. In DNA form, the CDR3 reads TGCGCCAGCAGCCAAGCGGTAAACTCCTACAATGAGCAGTTCTTC. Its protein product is CASSQAVNSYNEQFF.

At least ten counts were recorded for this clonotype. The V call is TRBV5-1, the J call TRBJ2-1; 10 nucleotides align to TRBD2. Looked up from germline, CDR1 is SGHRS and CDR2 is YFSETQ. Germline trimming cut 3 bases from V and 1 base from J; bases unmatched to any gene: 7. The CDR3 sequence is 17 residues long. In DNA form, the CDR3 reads TGCGCCAGCAGCTCCGGAGCACTAGCGGGGTCCTACAATGAGCAGTTCTTC. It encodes CASSSGALAGSYNEQFF.

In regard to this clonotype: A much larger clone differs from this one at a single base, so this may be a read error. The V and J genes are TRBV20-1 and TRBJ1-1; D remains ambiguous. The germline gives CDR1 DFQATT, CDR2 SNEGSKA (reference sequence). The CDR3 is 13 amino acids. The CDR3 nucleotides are TGCAGTGCTAGAGATCCCGACGGCACTAAAGCTTTCTTT. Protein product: CSARDPDGTKAFF.

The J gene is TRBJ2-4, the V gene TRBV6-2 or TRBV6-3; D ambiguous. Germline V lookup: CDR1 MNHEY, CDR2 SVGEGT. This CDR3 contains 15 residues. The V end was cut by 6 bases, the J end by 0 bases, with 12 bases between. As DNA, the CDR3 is TGTGCCAGCAGCCGCGTGGCTACAGCCAAAAACATTCAGTACTTC. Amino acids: CASSRVATAKNIQYF.

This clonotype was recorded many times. The CDR3 region has the DNA TGCGCCAGCAGCGACCCAAACCTAGCGGTCACAGATACGCAGTATTTT. Amino acid sequence: CASSDPNLAVTDTQYF. The chain couples TRBV5-1 to TRBJ2-3; 7 positions match TRBD2. The CDR3 runs 16 residues. Trimming cost V 4 bases and J 2 bases; bases outside gene matches: 10. CDR1 and CDR2 (germline): SGHRS, YFSETQ. Full variable domain (outside the CDR3, taken from reference TRBV5-1 and TRBJ2-3): KAGVTQTPRYLIKTRGQQVTLSCSPISGHRSVSWYQQTPGQGLQFLFEYFSETQRNKGNFPGRFSGRQFSNSRSEMNVSTLELGDSALYLCASSDPNLAVTDTQYFGPGTRLTVL.

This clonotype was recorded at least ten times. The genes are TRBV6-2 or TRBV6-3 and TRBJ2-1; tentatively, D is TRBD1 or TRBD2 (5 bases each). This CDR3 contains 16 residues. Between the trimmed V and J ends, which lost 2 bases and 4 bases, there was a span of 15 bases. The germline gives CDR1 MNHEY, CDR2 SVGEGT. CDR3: CASSYRGMGVYNEQFF. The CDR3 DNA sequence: TGTGCCAGCAGTTACAGGGGAATGGGGGTATACAATGAGCAGTTCTTC.

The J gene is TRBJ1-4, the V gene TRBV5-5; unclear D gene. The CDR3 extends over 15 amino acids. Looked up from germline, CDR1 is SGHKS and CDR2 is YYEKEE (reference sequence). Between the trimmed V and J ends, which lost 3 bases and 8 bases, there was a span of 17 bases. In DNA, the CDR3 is TGTGCCAGCAGCTCCGACGGAGCCCCTACGGAAAAACTGTTTTTT. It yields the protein CASSSDGAPTEKLFF.

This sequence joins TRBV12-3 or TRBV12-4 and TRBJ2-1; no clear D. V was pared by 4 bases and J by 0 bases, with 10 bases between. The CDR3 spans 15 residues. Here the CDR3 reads CASSSGRRSYNEQFF. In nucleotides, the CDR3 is TGTGCCAGCAGTTCCGGTCGACGCTCCTACAATGAGCAGTTCTTC.

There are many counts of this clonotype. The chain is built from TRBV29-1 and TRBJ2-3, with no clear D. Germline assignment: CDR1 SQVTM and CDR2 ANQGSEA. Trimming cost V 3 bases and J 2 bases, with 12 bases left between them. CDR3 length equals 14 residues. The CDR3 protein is CSVETATITDTQYF. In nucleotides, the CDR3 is TGCAGCGTTGAGACGGCTACCATCACAGATACGCAGTATTTT.

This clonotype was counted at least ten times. The CDR3: CASSLTGYGKNTEAFF. CDR3 DNA: TGTGCCAGCAGCCTGACAGGGTACGGCAAGAACACTGAAGCTTTCTTT. The chain combines TRBV5-6 with TRBJ1-1; 7 bases are shared with TRBD1. CDR1 is SGHDT and CDR2 is YYEEEE in the germline V gene. This CDR3 is built from 16 residues. After removal of 4 bases from V and 1 base from J, the junction contained 10 bases not matched to a gene.

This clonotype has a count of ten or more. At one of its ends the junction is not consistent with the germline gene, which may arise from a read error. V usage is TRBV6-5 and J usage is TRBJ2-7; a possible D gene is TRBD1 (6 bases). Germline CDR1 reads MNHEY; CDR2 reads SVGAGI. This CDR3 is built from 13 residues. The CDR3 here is CASSYSRGSSDSF. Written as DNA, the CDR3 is TGTGCCAGCAGTTACTCCAGGGGATCCTCGGACAGTTTC.

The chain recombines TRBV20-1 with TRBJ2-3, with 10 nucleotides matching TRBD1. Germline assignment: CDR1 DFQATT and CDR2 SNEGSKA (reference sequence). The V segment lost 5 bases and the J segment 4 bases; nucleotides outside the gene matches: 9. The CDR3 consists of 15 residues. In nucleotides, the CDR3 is TGCAGTGCTGGGGGGGACAGGGGATTTTCAGATACGCAGTATTTT. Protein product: CSAGGDRGFSDTQYF.

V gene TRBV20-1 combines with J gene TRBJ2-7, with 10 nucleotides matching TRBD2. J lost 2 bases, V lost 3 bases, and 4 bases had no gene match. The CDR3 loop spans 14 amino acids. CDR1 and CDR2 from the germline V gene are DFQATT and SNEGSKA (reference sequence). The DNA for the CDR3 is TGCAGTGCTAGGAAAGCGGGAGGGCCCTACGAGCAGTACTTC. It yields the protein CSARKAGGPYEQYF.

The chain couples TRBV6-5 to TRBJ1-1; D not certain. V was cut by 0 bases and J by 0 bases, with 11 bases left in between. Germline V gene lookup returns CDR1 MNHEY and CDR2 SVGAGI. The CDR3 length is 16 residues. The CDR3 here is CASSYSTRHLNTEAFF. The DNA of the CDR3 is TGTGCCAGCAGTTACTCAACGCGACATCTGAACACTGAAGCTTTCTTT.

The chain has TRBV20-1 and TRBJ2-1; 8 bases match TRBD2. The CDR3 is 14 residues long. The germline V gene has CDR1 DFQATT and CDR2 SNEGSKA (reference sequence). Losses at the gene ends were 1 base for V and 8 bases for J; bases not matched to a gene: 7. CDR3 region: CSARAGGPSDEQFF. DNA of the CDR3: TGCAGTGCTAGAGCGGGAGGGCCGTCGGATGAGCAGTTCTTC.